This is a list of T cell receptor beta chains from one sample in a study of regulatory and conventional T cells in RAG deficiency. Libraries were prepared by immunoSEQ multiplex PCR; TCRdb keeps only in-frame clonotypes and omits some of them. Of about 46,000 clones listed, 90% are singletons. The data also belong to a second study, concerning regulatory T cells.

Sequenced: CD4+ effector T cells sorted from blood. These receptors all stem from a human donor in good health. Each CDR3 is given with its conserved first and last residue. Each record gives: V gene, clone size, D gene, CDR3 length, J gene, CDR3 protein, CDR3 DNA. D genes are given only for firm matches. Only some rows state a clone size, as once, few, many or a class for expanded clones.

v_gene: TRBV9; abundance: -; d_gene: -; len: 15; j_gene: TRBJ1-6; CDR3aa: CASSVESGSDSPLHF; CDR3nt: TGTGCCAGCAGCGTAGAATCGGGGAGCGATTCACCCCTCCACTTT
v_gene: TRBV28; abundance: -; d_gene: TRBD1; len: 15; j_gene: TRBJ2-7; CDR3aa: CASSQSGTGRREQYF; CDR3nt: TGTGCCAGCAGCCAGTCCGGGACAGGGAGACGCGAGCAGTACTTC
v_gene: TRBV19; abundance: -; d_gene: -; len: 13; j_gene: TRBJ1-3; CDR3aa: CASSPGSGNTIYF; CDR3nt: TGTGCCAGTAGCCCGGGCTCTGGAAACACCATATATTTT
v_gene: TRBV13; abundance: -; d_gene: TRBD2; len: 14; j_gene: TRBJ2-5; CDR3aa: CASSRLAGPETQYF; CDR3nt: TGTGCCAGCAGCCGACTAGCGGGTCCAGAGACCCAGTACTTC
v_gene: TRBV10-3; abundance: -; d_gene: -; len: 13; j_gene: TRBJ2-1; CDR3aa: CAIAREIYNEQFF; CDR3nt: TGTGCCATCGCCCGGGAGATCTACAATGAGCAGTTCTTC
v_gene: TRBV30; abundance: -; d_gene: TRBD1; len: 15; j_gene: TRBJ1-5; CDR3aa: CALYSGGTVLGPQHF; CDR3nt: TGTGCCTTGTATTCGGGGGGGACAGTGTTGGGGCCCCAGCATTTT
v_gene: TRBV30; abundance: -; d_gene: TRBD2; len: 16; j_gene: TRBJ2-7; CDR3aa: CAWSVSRTSGQGEQYF; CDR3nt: TGTGCCTGGAGTGTAAGCAGGACTAGCGGCCAAGGGGAGCAGTACTTC
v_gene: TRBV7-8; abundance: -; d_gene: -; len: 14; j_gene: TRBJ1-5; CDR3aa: CASSYRDGHQPQHF; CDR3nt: TGTGCCAGCAGCTACCGGGACGGTCATCAGCCCCAGCATTTT
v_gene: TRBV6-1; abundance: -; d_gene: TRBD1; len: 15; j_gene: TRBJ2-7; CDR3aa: CASSGPPGTVREQYF; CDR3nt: TGTGCCAGCAGTGGGCCTCCCGGGACAGTGAGGGAGCAGTACTTC
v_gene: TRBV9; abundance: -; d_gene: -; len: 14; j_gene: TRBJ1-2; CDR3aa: CASSAGRSNYGYTF; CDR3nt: TGTGCCAGCAGCGCGGGCCGTTCGAACTATGGCTACACCTTC
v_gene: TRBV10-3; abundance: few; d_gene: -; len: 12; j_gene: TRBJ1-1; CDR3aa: CAIGEVSTEAFF; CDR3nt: TGTGCCATCGGAGAAGTCAGCACTGAAGCTTTCTTT
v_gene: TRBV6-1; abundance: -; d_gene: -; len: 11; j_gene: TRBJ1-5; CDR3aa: CASRENQPQHF; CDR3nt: TGTGCCAGCAGGGAAAATCAGCCCCAGCATTTT
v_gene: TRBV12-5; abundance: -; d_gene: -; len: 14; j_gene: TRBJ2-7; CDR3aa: CASGLDLALYEQYF; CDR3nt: TGTGCTAGTGGTTTGGATCTAGCGCTCTACGAGCAGTACTTC
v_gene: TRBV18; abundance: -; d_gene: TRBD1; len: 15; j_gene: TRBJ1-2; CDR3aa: CASSLDRGSNYGYTF; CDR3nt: TGTGCCAGCTCACTGGACAGGGGAAGTAACTATGGCTACACCTTC
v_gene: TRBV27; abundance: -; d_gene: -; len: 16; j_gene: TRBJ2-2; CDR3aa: CASSLSAGKGSGELFF; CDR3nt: TGTGCCAGCAGTTTATCGGCGGGAAAGGGTTCCGGGGAGCTGTTTTTT
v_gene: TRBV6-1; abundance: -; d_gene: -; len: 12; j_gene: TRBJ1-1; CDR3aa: CASSRQNTEAFF; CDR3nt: TGTGCCAGCTCGAGGCAGAACACTGAAGCTTTCTTT
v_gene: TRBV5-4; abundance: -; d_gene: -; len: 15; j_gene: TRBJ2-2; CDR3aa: CASSLGVEGGGELFF; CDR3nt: TGTGCCAGCAGCTTGGGTGTAGAGGGAGGCGGGGAGCTGTTTTTT
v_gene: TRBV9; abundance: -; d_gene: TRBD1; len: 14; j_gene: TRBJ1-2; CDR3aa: CASSRRDSPYGYTF; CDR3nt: TGTGCCAGCAGCCGCCGGGACAGCCCTTATGGCTACACCTTC
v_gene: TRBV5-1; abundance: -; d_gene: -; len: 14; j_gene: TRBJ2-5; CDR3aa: CASSLVTVEETQYF; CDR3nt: TGCGCCAGCAGCTTGGTGACAGTGGAAGAGACCCAGTACTTC
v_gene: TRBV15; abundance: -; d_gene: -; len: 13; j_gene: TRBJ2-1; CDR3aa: CATSRDTLNEQFF; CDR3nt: TGTGCCACCAGCAGAGACACCCTAAATGAGCAGTTCTTC
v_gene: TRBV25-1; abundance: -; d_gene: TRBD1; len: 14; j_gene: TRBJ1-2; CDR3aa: CASSAQGVSYGYTF; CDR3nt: TGTGCCAGCAGTGCACAGGGGGTTAGTTATGGCTACACCTTC
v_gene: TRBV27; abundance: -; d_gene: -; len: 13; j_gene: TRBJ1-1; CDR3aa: CASSSGQPPEAFF; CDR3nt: TGTGCCAGCAGTTCCGGACAACCCCCTGAAGCTTTCTTT
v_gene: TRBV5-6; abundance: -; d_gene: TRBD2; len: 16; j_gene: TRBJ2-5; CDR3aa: CASSTPTSGGQETQYF; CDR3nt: TGTGCCAGCAGCACCCCGACTAGCGGGGGCCAAGAGACCCAGTACTTC
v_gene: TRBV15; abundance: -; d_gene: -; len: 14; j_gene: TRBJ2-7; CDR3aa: CAASRERGVYEQYF; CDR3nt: TGTGCCGCCAGCAGAGAGAGGGGGGTCTACGAGCAGTACTTC
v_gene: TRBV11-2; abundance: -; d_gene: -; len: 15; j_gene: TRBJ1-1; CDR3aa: CASSFGAGMNTEAFF; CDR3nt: TGTGCCAGCAGCTTCGGGGCGGGCATGAACACTGAAGCTTTCTTT
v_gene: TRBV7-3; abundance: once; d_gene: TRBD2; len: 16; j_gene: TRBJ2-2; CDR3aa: CASSPPSGGNTGELFF; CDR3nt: TGTGCCAGCAGCCCCCCCAGCGGGGGGAACACCGGGGAGCTGTTTTTT
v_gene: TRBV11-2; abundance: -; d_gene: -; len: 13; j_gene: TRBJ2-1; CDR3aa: CASSGSGSNEQFF; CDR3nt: TGTGCCAGCAGCGGGTCGGGCTCCAATGAGCAGTTCTTC
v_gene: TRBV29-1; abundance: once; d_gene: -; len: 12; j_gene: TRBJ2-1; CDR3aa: CSVSGRFNEQFF; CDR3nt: TGCAGCGTATCAGGACGGTTCAATGAGCAGTTCTTC
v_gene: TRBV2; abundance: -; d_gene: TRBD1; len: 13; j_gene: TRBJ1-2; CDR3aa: CALSGGSGYGYTF; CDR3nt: TGTGCCTTATCAGGGGGCTCGGGCTATGGCTACACCTTC
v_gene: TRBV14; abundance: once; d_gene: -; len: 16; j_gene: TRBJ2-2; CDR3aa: CASSPWTGASIGELFF; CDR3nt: TGTGCCAGCAGCCCTTGGACCGGGGCCTCCATCGGGGAGCTGTTTTTT
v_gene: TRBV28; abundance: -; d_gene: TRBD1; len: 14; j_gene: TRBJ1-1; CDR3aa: CASSALQGVSEAFF; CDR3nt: TGTGCCAGCAGTGCGTTACAGGGGGTTTCTGAAGCTTTCTTT
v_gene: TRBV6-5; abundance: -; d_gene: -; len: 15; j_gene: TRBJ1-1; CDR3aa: CASSSLSLGDTEAFF; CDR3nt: TGTGCCAGCAGTTCCTTATCCCTGGGGGACACTGAAGCTTTCTTT
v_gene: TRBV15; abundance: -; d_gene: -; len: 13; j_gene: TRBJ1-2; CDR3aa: CATSRDRVRGYTF; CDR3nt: TGTGCCACCAGCAGAGATCGGGTGAGGGGCTACACCTTC